This record covers a single T cell receptor (beta chain). Original analysis: Amplification of reference gene primers was used by the study to estimate nucleated cell counts. The assay was immunoSEQ multiplex PCR, and TCRdb's table has in-frame clones only and misses some. The D gene and trimming were derived from the DNA, and the V and J assignments and clone size from that table. The sample has around 39,000 clones, 80% to 90% seen once; the top ten hold 7% to 9%. The sample belongs to a study of blood T cell repertoires in COVID-19. For the study at large: Researchers got acute and convalescent COVID-19 samples from the United States, Italy and Spain. T cells, B-cell-depleted T cells, or PBMCs provided the cDNA or gDNA that served as material.

The CDR3 loop spans 14 amino acids. The germline CDR1 and CDR2 sequences are MNHEY and SVGAGI. V lost 6 bases to trimming and J lost 4 bases; unmatched junction nucleotides: 7. This receptor was identified in a man aged 55 to 70 with active COVID-19. The V call is TRBV6-5, the J call TRBJ2-7; 9 bases align to TRBD2. The sample comprised peripheral blood. The CDR3 DNA follows: TGTGCCAGCAGGTTAGCGGGAGCGGCGTACGAGCAGTACTTC. It is translated as CASRLAGAAYEQYF.